Listed below are T cell receptor beta chains from one sample, sequenced in a study of lymphopenia after photon versus proton radiotherapy. TCRdb's table, derived via immunoSEQ multiplex PCR, lists solely in-frame clones and lacks some. The sample yields approximately 160,000 clones, around nine tenths seen once. The specimen comprised peripheral blood, sampled from a patient treated with photon-based radiotherapy. These receptors were collected from a man aged 50-59 years with gastric cancer. Both conserved end residues are part of each CDR3. A D gene is named only where the DNA matches it firmly.

TRBJ2-3 | - | TRBV21-1 | CASSIVPLDTQYF | TGTGCCAGCAGCATAGTACCCCTAGATACGCAGTATTTT
TRBJ2-1 | TRBD2 | TRBV30 | CAQLANTYNEQFF | TGTGCACAACTAGCGAACACCTACAATGAGCAGTTCTTC
TRBJ2-5 | TRBD1 | TRBV10-2 | CASSGGQVFQETQYF | TGCGCCAGCAGTGGGGGACAGGTATTTCAAGAGACCCAGTACTTC
TRBJ2-7 | TRBD2 | TRBV5-1 | CASSSPGLAGGRSYEQYF | TGCGCCAGCAGCTCCCCGGGACTAGCGGGAGGGCGTTCCTACGAGCAGTACTTC
TRBJ1-1 | TRBD1 | TRBV19 | CASSTGQEYTEAFF | TGTGCCAGTAGTACGGGACAGGAGTACACTGAAGCTTTCTTT
TRBJ2-2 | - | TRBV7-3 | CASTAGTNTGELFF | TGTGCCAGCACCGCAGGGACGAACACCGGGGAGCTGTTTTTT
TRBJ1-4 | - | TRBV2 | CASITFAQSNEKLFF | TGTGCCAGCATTACCTTTGCCCAGTCTAATGAAAAACTGTTTTTT
TRBJ2-1 | - | TRBV23-1 | CASSQLGRALRNEQFF | TGCGCCAGCAGTCAATTGGGTCGGGCCTTACGAAATGAGCAGTTCTTC
TRBJ1-1 | - | TRBV11-3 | CASSFEAGTEAFF | TGTGCCAGCAGCTTCGAGGCGGGCACTGAAGCTTTCTTT
TRBJ1-1 | TRBD1 | TRBV28 | CASSLGTANTEAFF | TGTGCCAGCAGTCTTGGGACAGCGAACACTGAAGCTTTCTTT
TRBJ1-4 | TRBD1 | TRBV12-5 | CASGPDRGQSGVEKLFF | TGTGCTAGTGGTCCGGACAGGGGGCAATCTGGGGTAGAAAAACTGTTTTTT
TRBJ2-3 | - | TRBV30 | CAWSRTDTQYF | TGTGCCTGGAGCCGGACAGATACGCAGTATTTT
TRBJ1-5 | TRBD1 | TRBV30 | CAWSVSRTGDNQPQHF | TGTGCCTGGAGTGTTTCCAGGACAGGGGACAATCAGCCCCAGCATTTT
TRBJ2-1 | TRBD2 | TRBV2 | CASIPGGAGLAGFNEQFF | TGTGCCAGCATTCCGGGGGGAGCGGGACTAGCGGGATTCAATGAGCAGTTCTTC
TRBJ2-7 | - | TRBV6-5 | CASSYGNWGSYEQYF | TGTGCCAGCAGTTACGGGAATTGGGGCTCCTACGAGCAGTACTTC
TRBJ1-5 | - | TRBV7-9 | CASSSWTSPPQHF | TGTGCCAGCAGCTCCTGGACATCTCCGCCCCAGCATTTT